The 24 T cell receptor beta chains below were found in one sample sequenced in a study of blood T cell repertoires in COVID-19. The assay was immunoSEQ multiplex PCR, and TCRdb's table has in-frame clones only and misses some. The sample consists of tens of thousands of clones, approximately 88% of them appearing once. Sample: peripheral blood. The receptors here all came from a woman in her 70s with active COVID-19.

The V and J genes are TRBV7-6 and TRBJ1-1; a weak D match, TRBD1 (5 bases). V dropped 2 bases and J dropped 4 bases, with 11 bases sitting between them. The CDR3 spans 14 residues. The germline V gene encodes CDR1 SGHVS and CDR2 FNYEAQ. CDR3 loop: CASSLNRGGTEAFF. The CDR3 nucleotides are TGTGCCAGCAGCTTAAATCGGGGGGGCACTGAAGCTTTCTTT.

The rearrangement links TRBV7-2 to TRBJ1-2; D possibly corresponds to TRBD1 (5 bases). This CDR3 contains 15 residues. Trimming removed 1 base at V and 3 bases at J, with 12 bases between. The germline V gene has CDR1 SGHTA and CDR2 FQGNSA. The CDR3 DNA reads as TGTGCCAGCAGCTTAGGCTTCGGGGGTGACTATGGCTACACCTTC. Translated, it gives CASSLGFGGDYGYTF.

DNA for the CDR3: TGTGCCAGTAGTATGGGTGGGGCGGCAGATACGCAGTATTTT. Translation: CASSMGGAADTQYF. The chain has TRBV19 and TRBJ2-3, with D perhaps TRBD1 (5 bases). Germline CDR1 reads LNHDA; CDR2 reads SQIVND (reference sequence). The CDR3 covers 14 residues. V lost 3 bases and J lost 4, with 11 bases in between.

In its sample, this clone was seen once. The chain combines TRBV5-5 with TRBJ1-2; no clear D gene. The CDR3 loop spans 15 amino acids. The ends were cut back, 0 bases at V and 2 bases at J, with 11 bases in the middle. Germline V gene data show CDR1 as SGHKS and CDR2 as YYEKEE (reference sequence). CDR3 amino acids: CASSLVDTTNYGYTF. Here the CDR3 DNA reads TGTGCCAGCAGCTTGGTTGACACGACCAACTATGGCTACACCTTC. The full variable domain, in which reference TRBV5-5 and TRBJ1-2 provide the parts outside the CDR3, is DAGVTQSPTHLIKTRGQQVTLRCSPISGHKSVSWYQQVLGQGPQFIFQYYEKEERGRGNFPDRFSARQFPNYSSELNVNALLLGDSALYLCASSLVDTTNYGYTFGSGTRLTVV.

The rearrangement joins TRBV21-1 to TRBJ2-1; the D segment call TRBD1 is taken from the table without a DNA check. TRBV21-1 is flagged as a pseudogene. The CDR3 is made up of 9 amino acids. CDR3 DNA sequence: TGTGCCAGCAGACTCCAGGGCCTCTTC. This gives the protein CASRLQGLF.

The chain joins TRBV6-6 to TRBJ2-1, with a tentative D call TRBD2 (6 bases). The V end lost 6 bases, the J end lost 2 bases, and 14 bases lay between the germline ends. This CDR3 comprises 15 residues. In germline, CDR1 is MNHNY, CDR2 SVGAGI (reference sequence). The CDR3 nucleotides read TGTGCCAGCAGCCCCCCCGGGGGTCCCTACAATGAGCAGTTCTTC. Protein product: CASSPPGGPYNEQFF.

This sequence joins TRBV6-6 and TRBJ1-1; the D gene is possibly TRBD1 (5 bases). Trimming stripped 8 bases from V and 6 bases from J, with 10 bases between. Germline loops: CDR1 MNHNY, CDR2 SVGAGI (reference sequence). The CDR3 contains 11 residues. The chain's CDR3 is CASFAGAEAFF. As DNA, the CDR3 is TGTGCCAGCTTCGCGGGGGCTGAAGCTTTCTTT.

The chain is built from TRBV3-1 (or the pseudogene TRBV3-2) and TRBJ1-2; TRBD1 agrees at 8 bases. Losses at the gene ends were 4 bases for V and 0 bases for J; bases not matched to a gene: 7. Germline lookup yields CDR1 LGHDT and CDR2 YNNKEL (reference sequence). The CDR3 spans 16 residues. The CDR3 here is CASSPTGQGANYGYTF. The CDR3 bases are TGTGCCAGCAGCCCGACCGGACAGGGAGCTAACTATGGCTACACCTTC.

This chain connects TRBV6-1 to TRBJ2-2; possibly TRBD1 for D (6 bases). V was clipped by 0 bases and J by 5 bases, with 10 bases between them. The CDR3 is 15 amino acids. The germline V gene encodes CDR1 MNHNS and CDR2 SASEGT. CDR3 coding DNA: TGTGCCAGCAGTGAAGCTATAGGGGGAACCGGGGAGCTGTTTTTT. Amino acid sequence: CASSEAIGGTGELFF.

The CDR3 DNA reads as TGTGCCAGCAGCCAAGAAGCCGACCTCACTAGCGGGGGTTGGGAGACCCAGTACTTC. It is translated as CASSQEADLTSGGWETQYF. The rearrangement joins TRBV3-1 (or the pseudogene TRBV3-2) to TRBJ2-5; 11 positions agree with TRBD2. Trimming took 0 bases from V and 5 from J; bases not matched to a gene: 14. Germline CDR1 is LGHDT and CDR2 is YNNKEL (reference sequence). This CDR3 spans 19 amino acids.

The chain combines TRBV9 with TRBJ2-1; TRBD2 is a possible D gene (7 bases). V was cut by 4 bases and J by 7 bases, with 21 bases left in between. This CDR3 comprises 16 residues. The germline gives CDR1 SGDLS, CDR2 YYNGEE. The CDR3 DNA is TGTGCCAGCAGCCCATCTTTGCGGGGGCAGTGGAATGAGCAGTTCTTC. Translating gives CASSPSLRGQWNEQFF.

This clone was counted once. This rearrangement joins TRBV7-2 to TRBJ1-2, with TRBD1 as a possible D gene (6 bases). The CDR3 spans 14 residues. Per germline, CDR1 SGHTA and CDR2 FQGNSA. V lost 4 bases, J lost 4 bases, and 13 bases lay in between. CDR3 residues: CASSSLGDTYGYTF. CDR3 nucleotide sequence: TGTGCCAGCAGCTCCCTAGGGGACACCTATGGCTACACCTTC.

Only one count was recorded for this clone. CDR3 nucleotide sequence: TGTGCCAGCACCCCGGCGGGAACAGATACGCAGTATTTT. This codes for CASTPAGTDTQYF. The chain employs TRBV6-5 and TRBJ2-3; weak D call: TRBD2 (6 bases). The CDR3 runs 13 residues. With 7 bases removed from V and 3 bases from J, the gap between germline ends came to 11 bases. Germline lookup yields CDR1 MNHEY and CDR2 SVGAGI.

The chain employs TRBV19 and TRBJ2-5; D may be TRBD2 (6 bases). The V gene's germline CDR1 is LNHDA and CDR2 SQIVND (reference sequence). This CDR3 is 14 amino acids long. V lost 3 bases and J lost 5, with 13 bases in between. As DNA, the CDR3 is TGTGCCAGTAGTATCCGGACTACCAGCGAGACCCAGTACTTC. It specifies CASSIRTTSETQYF.

V and J are TRBV5-1 and TRBJ2-3; TRBD2 matches 9 bases. The germline V gene has CDR1 SGHRS and CDR2 YFSETQ. Unmatched junction bases numbered 8, after V lost 4 bases and J lost 2 bases. The CDR3 consists of 16 residues. CDR3 in DNA: TGCGCCAGCAGCGGCGAGCGGGGGGCCGTCACAGATACGCAGTATTTT. This sequence encodes CASSGERGAVTDTQYF.

J is TRBJ1-4 and V is TRBV7-9; D unresolved. The CDR3 sequence is 12 residues long. With 6 bases removed from V and 4 bases from J, the gap between germline ends came to 6 bases. The germline gives CDR1 SEHNR, CDR2 FQNEAQ (reference sequence). CDR3 DNA: TGTGCCAGCAGGAGTTTTAATGAAAAACTGTTTTTT. Its protein product is CASRSFNEKLFF.

The J gene is TRBJ1-6, the V gene TRBV18; D gene uncertain. Between the trimmed V and J ends, which lost 4 bases and 8 bases, there was a span of 6 bases. The germline V gene encodes CDR1 KGHSH and CDR2 LQKENI. The CDR3 length is 12 residues. Here the CDR3 reads CASSRGDSPLHF. In nucleotides, the CDR3 is TGTGCCAGCTCACGGGGAGATTCACCCCTCCACTTT.

Regarding this clone: This specimen includes other DNA sequences encoding the same CDR3. This chain joins TRBV3-1 (or the pseudogene TRBV3-2) and TRBJ1-5; D uncertain. The CDR3 sequence is 14 residues long. Germline V gene sequence: CDR1 LGHDT, CDR2 YNNKEL (reference sequence). The V gene lost 3 bases and the J gene lost 2 bases, with 8 bases spanning the gap. CDR3 in DNA: TGTGCCAGCAGCCACCGCGGGGGCAATCAGCCCCAGCATTTT. Translating gives CASSHRGGNQPQHF.

V gene TRBV7-3 combines with J gene TRBJ2-7, with 9 positions matching TRBD1. The CDR3 spans 16 residues. Germline V CDR1 and CDR2: SGHTA, FQGTGA. Germline trimming cut 2 bases from V and 5 bases from J; bases unmatched to any gene: 10. CDR3 DNA sequence: TGTGCCAGCAGCTTACTCGGGGGGACAGGGCTGCACGAGCAGTACTTC. Translation: CASSLLGGTGLHEQYF.

The chain carries TRBV10-3 and TRBJ1-6, with 9 bases that match TRBD1. This CDR3 has 14 amino acids. The germline gives CDR1 ENHRY, CDR2 SYGVKD. V lost 5 bases, J lost 10 bases, and 6 bases stayed unmatched. The CDR3: CAISPGQGRSPLHF. Here the CDR3 DNA reads TGTGCCATCAGTCCGGGACAGGGCCGATCACCCCTCCACTTT.

Here the CDR3 reads CASNPTHRGSYEQYF. CDR3 sequence (DNA): TGCGCCAGCAACCCAACCCACAGGGGGTCCTACGAGCAGTACTTC. The chain is built from TRBV5-1 and TRBJ2-7, with 8 positions matching TRBD1. The V segment lost 6 bases and the J segment 1 base; nucleotides outside the gene matches: 9. Germline V lookup: CDR1 SGHRS, CDR2 YFSETQ. CDR3 length: 15 amino acids.

The chain has TRBV4-1 and TRBJ2-6, with D possibly TRBD1 on 5 matching bases. Germline assignment: CDR1 MGHRA and CDR2 YSYEKL. The ends were cut back, 0 bases at V and 0 bases at J, with 9 bases in the middle. CDR3 size: 17 residues. CDR3 bases: TGCGCCAGCAGCCAAGAACAGGATGTCTCTGGGGCCAACGTCCTGACTTTC. This sequence encodes CASSQEQDVSGANVLTF.

The V gene is TRBV30, the J gene TRBJ1-5; 7 bases are shared with TRBD1. This CDR3 has 16 amino acids. Per germline, CDR1 GTSNPN and CDR2 SVGIG (reference sequence). V was pared by 2 bases and J by 5 bases, with 12 bases of the junction left unmatched. The CDR3: CAWSRGDREYDQPQHF. CDR3 DNA: TGTGCCTGGAGTAGGGGCGACAGGGAGTATGATCAGCCCCAGCATTTT.

The chain recombines TRBV11-3 with TRBJ1-2; 7 bases fit TRBD1. CDR1 and CDR2 (germline): SGHNT, YENEEA. V was pared by 2 bases and J by 8 bases, with 23 bases of the junction left unmatched. The CDR3 has 19 amino acids. The CDR3 sequence: CASSLKADSTGPSTVGYTF. CDR3 in DNA: TGTGCCAGCAGCTTAAAGGCCGATTCGACAGGGCCTAGCACAGTGGGCTACACCTTC.